This TCR beta chain originates from a study of T-cell reconstitution after alpha-beta-depleted transplantation in children. Study-level results: Some patients' high day-60 TCRbeta diversity was attributed to recipient cells surviving conditioning. Several hundred expanded graft clones reportedly gave rise to the alpha-beta T cells present about two months after transplant. Hyperexpanded clones declined; after one year, newly produced T cells mostly supplied diversity.

The CDR3 spans 14 residues. V shed 1 base and J 3 bases; nucleotides not matched to a gene: 1. The germline V gene has CDR1 DFQATT and CDR2 SNEGSKA (reference sequence). The library targeted TCRbeta and was prepared with unique molecular identifiers. TCRdb redid the calling of the PCR reads with MiXCR, one entry per CDR3 protein. This sample has some 200,000 distinct CDR3 sequences, with approximately 8% found just once. This clonotype was recorded many times. Antigen unknown. Sequences were derived from PBMCs, mostly from graft donor cells, sampled 360 days after TCRalphabeta/CD19-depleted stem cell transplant. This receptor was obtained from a male patient aged 2-15 years who had a stem cell transplant for acute myeloid leukemia, so the T cells may come from the graft donor. The chain uses TRBV20-1 and TRBJ2-7; 12 nucleotides agree with TRBD2. For the CDR3, the DNA is TGCAGTGCTAGAGCTAGCGGGAGGGACTACGAGCAGTACTTC. Protein sequence: CSARASGRDYEQYF.